This entry features one T cell receptor beta chain sequence. Its antigen is unknown. It was the approximately 110-subject validation cohort, separate from the roughly 700-subject first cohort, to which the donors belonged. This sample was taken from a study of cytomegalovirus exposure and HLA in healthy donors. Study-level findings and limits: It was found in a later analysis that first-cohort TCR clusters tended to co-occur in the 90 to 150 validation repertoires. The authors confirmed in vitro that a few CMV-associated chains were specific for CMV antigens. The study labeled approximately 150 TCR beta chains cytomegalovirus-associated.

Only in-frame clones appear in the TCRdb table, and some are missing; sequencing was by immunoSEQ multiplex PCR. This table holds approximately 190,000 clones, about 79% found once. CDR1 is MNHEY and CDR2 is SMNVEV in the germline V gene (reference sequence). This CDR3 region has 14 residues. The V gene lost 4 bases and the J gene lost 1 base, with 10 bases spanning the gap. Input material: PBMCs. This rearrangement joins TRBV27 to TRBJ1-1, with unresolved D. The TCR comes from a woman in her thirties in good health and CMV-seropositive. This chain's CDR3 is CASSYGLRNTEAFF. CDR3 bases: TGTGCCAGCAGTTATGGACTGAGGAACACTGAAGCTTTCTTT.